The present TCR beta chain was sequenced within a study of T-cell memory formation after mild COVID-19. The CDR3 contains 14 residues. Germline CDR1 reads DFQATT; CDR2 reads SNEGSKA (reference sequence). V shed 0 bases and J shed 9 bases, with 12 bases lying between them. The study, taken as a whole, reports: Clones contracting across day 15 to 85 had a balanced CD4/CD8 profile; later expanding clones leaned CD4+.

The sample holds a few counts of this clonotype. The target antigen is unknown. TCRdb re-analysed the 5' RACE reads in MiXCR, keeping a single row per CDR3 protein. The sample yields over 300,000 distinct CDR3 sequences, under 25% seen once. What was sequenced was PBMCs or a T cell subset sorted from them (not recorded which). This clonotype was obtained from a man between 18 and 35 years old who had mild COVID-19 (a few samples of this study predate the infection). Cell type and time point are not known. The chain employs TRBV20-1 and TRBJ1-6; D is possibly TRBD1 (6 bases). Written as DNA, the CDR3 is TGCAGTGCTAGAGATTTACGGGGGGCTTCACCCCTCCACTTT. It yields the protein CSARDLRGASPLHF.